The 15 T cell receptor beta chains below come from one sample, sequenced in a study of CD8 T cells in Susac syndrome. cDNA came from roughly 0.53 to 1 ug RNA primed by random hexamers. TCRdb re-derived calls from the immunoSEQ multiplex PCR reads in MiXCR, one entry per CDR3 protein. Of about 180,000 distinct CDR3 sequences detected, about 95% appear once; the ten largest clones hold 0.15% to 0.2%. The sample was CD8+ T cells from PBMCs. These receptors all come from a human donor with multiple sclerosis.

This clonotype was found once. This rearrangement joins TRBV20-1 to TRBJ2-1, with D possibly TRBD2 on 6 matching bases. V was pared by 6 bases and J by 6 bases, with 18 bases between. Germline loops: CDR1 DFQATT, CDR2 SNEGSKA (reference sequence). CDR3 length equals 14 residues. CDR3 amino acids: CSANQPGLPNEQFF. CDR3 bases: TGCAGTGCAAATCAGCCGGGACTTCCCAATGAGCAGTTCTTC.

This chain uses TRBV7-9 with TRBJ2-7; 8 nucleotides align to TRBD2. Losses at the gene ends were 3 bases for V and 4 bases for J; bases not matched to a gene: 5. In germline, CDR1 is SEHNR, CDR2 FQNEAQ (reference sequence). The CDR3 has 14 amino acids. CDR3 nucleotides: TGTGCCAGCAGCTTCTCCCGGGAGGGATACGAGCAGTACTTC. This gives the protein CASSFSREGYEQYF.

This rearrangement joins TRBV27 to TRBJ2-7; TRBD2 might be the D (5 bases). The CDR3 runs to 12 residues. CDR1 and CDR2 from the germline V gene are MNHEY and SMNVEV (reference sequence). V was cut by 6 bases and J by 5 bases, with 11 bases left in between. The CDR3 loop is CASRTTSNEQYF. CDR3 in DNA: TGTGCCAGCAGAACCACTAGTAACGAGCAGTACTTC.

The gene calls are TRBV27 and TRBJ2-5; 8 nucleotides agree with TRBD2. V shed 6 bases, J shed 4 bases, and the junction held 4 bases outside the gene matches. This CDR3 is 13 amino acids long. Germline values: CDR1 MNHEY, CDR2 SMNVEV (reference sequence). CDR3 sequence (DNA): TGTGCCAGCAGCGGGAGGGCCTTAGAGACCCAGTACTTC. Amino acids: CASSGRALETQYF.

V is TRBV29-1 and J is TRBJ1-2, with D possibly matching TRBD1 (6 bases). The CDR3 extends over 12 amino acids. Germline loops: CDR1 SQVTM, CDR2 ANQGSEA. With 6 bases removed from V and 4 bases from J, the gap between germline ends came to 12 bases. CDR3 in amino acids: CSVPRGPYGYTF. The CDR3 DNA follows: TGCAGCGTGCCCAGGGGACCCTATGGCTACACCTTC.

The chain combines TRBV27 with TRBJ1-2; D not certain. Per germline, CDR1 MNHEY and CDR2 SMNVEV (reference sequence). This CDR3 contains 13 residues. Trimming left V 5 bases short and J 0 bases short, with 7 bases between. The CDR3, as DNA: TGTGCCAGCAGTGGCAGTGCTAACTATGGCTACACCTTC. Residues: CASSGSANYGYTF.

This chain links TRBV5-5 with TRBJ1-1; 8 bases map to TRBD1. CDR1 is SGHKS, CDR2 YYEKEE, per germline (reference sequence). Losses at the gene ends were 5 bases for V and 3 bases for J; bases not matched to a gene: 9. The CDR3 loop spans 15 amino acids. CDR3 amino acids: CASRTGQGWYTEAFF. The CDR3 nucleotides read TGTGCCAGCAGAACCGGACAGGGATGGTACACTGAAGCTTTCTTT.

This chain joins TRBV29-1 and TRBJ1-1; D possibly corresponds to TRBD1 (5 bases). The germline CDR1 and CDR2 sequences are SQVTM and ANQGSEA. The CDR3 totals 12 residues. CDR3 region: CSGGFVNTEAFF. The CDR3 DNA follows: TGCAGTGGGGGGTTCGTGAACACTGAAGCTTTCTTT.

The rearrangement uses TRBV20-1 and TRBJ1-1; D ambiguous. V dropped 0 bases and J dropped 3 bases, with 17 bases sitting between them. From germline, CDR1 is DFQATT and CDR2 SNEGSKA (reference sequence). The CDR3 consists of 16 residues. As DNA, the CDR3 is TGCAGTGCTAGAGATGATGACGGAGCGGGAGACACTGAAGCTTTCTTT. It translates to CSARDDDGAGDTEAFF.

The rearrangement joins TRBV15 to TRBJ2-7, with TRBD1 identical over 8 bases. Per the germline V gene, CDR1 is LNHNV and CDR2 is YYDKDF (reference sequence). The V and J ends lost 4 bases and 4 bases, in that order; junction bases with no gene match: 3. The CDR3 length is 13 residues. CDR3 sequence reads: CATSTDRAYEQYF. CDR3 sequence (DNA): TGTGCCACCAGCACGGACAGGGCTTACGAGCAGTACTTC.

The chain's CDR3 is CSAKTGAFF. The CDR3 DNA reads TGCAGTGCTAAGACGGGAGCTTTCTTT. The chain links TRBV20-1 to TRBJ1-1; D gene ambiguous. V was shortened by 4 bases and J by 10 bases, with 7 bases between the two germline ends. The CDR3 runs 9 residues. The germline V gene encodes CDR1 DFQATT and CDR2 SNEGSKA (reference sequence).

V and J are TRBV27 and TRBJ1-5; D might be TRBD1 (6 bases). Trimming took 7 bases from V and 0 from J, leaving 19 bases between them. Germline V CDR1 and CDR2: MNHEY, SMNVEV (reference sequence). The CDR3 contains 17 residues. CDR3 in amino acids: CASKPGTPSYSNQPQHF. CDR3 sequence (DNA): TGTGCCAGCAAGCCCGGGACACCGAGTTATAGCAATCAGCCCCAGCATTTT.

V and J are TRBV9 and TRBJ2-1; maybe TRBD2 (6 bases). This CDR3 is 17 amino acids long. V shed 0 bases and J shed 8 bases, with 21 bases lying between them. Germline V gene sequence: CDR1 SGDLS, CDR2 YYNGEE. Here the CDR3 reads CASSVEGLTGVGDEQFF. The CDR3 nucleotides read TGTGCCAGCAGCGTAGAAGGTCTGACGGGAGTGGGCGATGAGCAGTTCTTC.

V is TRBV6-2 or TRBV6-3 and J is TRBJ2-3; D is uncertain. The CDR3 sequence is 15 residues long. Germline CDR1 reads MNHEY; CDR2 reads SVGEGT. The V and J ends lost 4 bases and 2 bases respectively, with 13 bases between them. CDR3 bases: TGTGCCAGCAGTTTCGGGCTAAAACTCACAGATACGCAGTATTTT. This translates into CASSFGLKLTDTQYF.

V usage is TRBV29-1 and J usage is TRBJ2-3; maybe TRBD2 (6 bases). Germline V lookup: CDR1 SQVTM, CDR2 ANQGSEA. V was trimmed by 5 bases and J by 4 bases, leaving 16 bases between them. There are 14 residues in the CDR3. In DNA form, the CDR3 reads TGCAGCGTTCTGAAGACGGGAGACGCAGATACGCAGTATTTT. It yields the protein CSVLKTGDADTQYF.